Listed below are T cell receptor beta chains from one sample, sequenced in a study of blood T cell repertoires in COVID-19. Generated by immunoSEQ multiplex PCR, the TCRdb table keeps only in-frame clones and is missing some. The sample contains around 33,000 clones, 70% to 80% of which appear only once. The specimen sequenced was peripheral blood. Receptor source: a human donor in a cohort sampled during active COVID-19. CDR3s include the opening cysteine and the closing phenylalanine or tryptophan. The D gene is left open where the match is weak. Clone sizes are given selectively: once, few, many, or a class where the clone is expanded.

. | TRBJ2-2 | TRBV18 | . | TGTGCCAGCTCACCATCCAGGGGCGACGGGGAGCTGTTTTTT | CASSPSRGDGELFF
. | TRBJ2-5 | TRBV5-1 | . | TGCGCCAGCAGCTTGAGGGCAGGGGATAGTATAAAGACCCAGTACTTC | CASSLRAGDSIKTQYF
. | TRBJ2-7 | TRBV5-1 | few | TGCGCCAGCAGCTTGGCTTTGGTAGCCGGGTCCTACGAGCAGTACTTC | CASSLALVAGSYEQYF
TRBD1 | TRBJ1-2 | TRBV11-2 | . | TGTGCCAGCAGCTTAAGTGCAGGGGGCAGCGGCTACACCTTC | CASSLSAGGSGYTF
. | TRBJ1-1 | TRBV18 | . | TGTGCCAGCTCACCGGGACAACAGAACACTGAAGCTTTCTTT | CASSPGQQNTEAFF
TRBD1 | TRBJ2-3 | TRBV10-3 | . | TGTGCCATCAGTGAGTCCGACAGGGATCGGACAGATACGCAGTATTTT | CAISESDRDRTDTQYF
TRBD1 | TRBJ2-2 | TRBV18 | . | TGTGCCAGCCTCGGGCCGACAGGGGTGTACACCGGGGAGCTGTTTTTT | CASLGPTGVYTGELFF
TRBD2 | TRBJ2-1 | TRBV7-2 | . | TGTGCCAGCAGGCCTGCGGGAGGGCCATTTCGCGATGAGCAGTTCTTC | CASRPAGGPFRDEQFF
TRBD2 | TRBJ2-7 | TRBV30 | . | TGTGCCTGGAGTGGGTCCAAAACAATGACAGGGAAGGGACTAGCATACGAGCAGTACTTC | CAWSGSKTMTGKGLAYEQYF
TRBD1 | TRBJ1-6 | TRBV2 | . | TGTGCCAGCAGTGAAGGCACAGGGGGAAATTCACCCCTCCACTTT | CASSEGTGGNSPLHF
. | TRBJ2-1 | TRBV27 | . | TGTGCCAGCAGTTTCTCACAGGACAATGAGCAGTTCTTC | CASSFSQDNEQFF
TRBD2 | TRBJ2-7 | TRBV7-6 | . | TGTGCCAGCAGCTTCGACGGCGGGAGGGTGAGCGAGCAGTACTTC | CASSFDGGRVSEQYF
. | TRBJ2-1 | TRBV5-4 | few | TGTGCCAGCAGCTTGGCCAGGGGGGCGGGATCGAGCTCCTACAATGAGCAGTTCTTC | CASSLARGAGSSSYNEQFF
. | TRBJ2-1 | TRBV30 | . | TGTGCCTGGAGGAAGGACAGCAACAACTACAATGAGCAGTTCTTC | CAWRKDSNNYNEQFF
. | TRBJ2-2 | TRBV14 | once | TGTGCCAGCAGCCAAGTTACAGGGACCGGGGAGCTGTTTTTT | CASSQVTGTGELFF
TRBD1 | TRBJ1-2 | TRBV9 | . | TGTGCCAGCAGCCCCCGGACAGGGTTGGGCTACACCTTC | CASSPRTGLGYTF
. | TRBJ2-5 | TRBV19 | . | TGTGCCAGTAGTACCCCCCAGGGCTCGCGGAAAGAGACCCAGTACTTC | CASSTPQGSRKETQYF
. | TRBJ1-4 | TRBV7-9 | few | TGTGCCAGCAGCTTAGGCGGCGGGTATTTGGGTGAAAAACTGTTTTTT | CASSLGGGYLGEKLFF
. | TRBJ1-3 | TRBV7-6 | . | TGTGCCAGCAGCTTAGAAGGGAGGCTCGGAAACACCATATATTTT | CASSLEGRLGNTIYF
. | TRBJ1-1 | TRBV19 | . | TGTGCCAGTTACATGAACACTGAAGCTTTCTTT | CASYMNTEAFF
. | TRBJ2-5 | TRBV29-1 | . | TGCAGCGTTGCCCAGGTTCTCCAAGAGACCCAGTACTTC | CSVAQVLQETQYF
TRBD1 | TRBJ1-2 | TRBV19 | . | TGTGCCAGTAGCCGTACCGGGACAGGGGGAATGGTTGGCTACACCTTC | CASSRTGTGGMVGYTF